This is a list of T cell receptor beta chains from one sample in a study of technical replicates of blood from several donors. Some clones are missing from TCRdb's copy, which holds only in-frame ones; the method was immunoSEQ multiplex PCR. The sample has some 87,000 clones; 95% to 97% are singletons. Sample: T cells isolated from PBMCs. The receptors here all came from a human donor in good health. Both conserved end residues are part of each CDR3.

J gene | V gene | CDR3 protein
TRBJ2-7 | TRBV28 | CASRDLGGPSEQYF
TRBJ2-7 | TRBV11-2 | CASTTGPGIEQYF
TRBJ2-7 | TRBV5-1 | CASSLSSGGYEQYF
TRBJ2-3 | TRBV7-9 | CASSLSTGWADTQYF
TRBJ2-5 | TRBV27 | CASSFSGLPQETQYF
TRBJ1-2 | TRBV28 | CASSPGQLLYGYTF
TRBJ2-7 | TRBV5-1 | CASSSNGLAGGYEQYF
TRBJ1-2 | TRBV5-4 | CASSLAGQGAGGYTF
TRBJ2-7 | TRBV28 | CASSGAERRYEQYF
TRBJ1-2 | TRBV10-3 | CAISDPGGGYTF
TRBJ1-2 | TRBV7-2 | CASSLGDRSYGYTF
TRBJ2-7 | TRBV19 | CASSIAGTSGIYEQYF
TRBJ1-1 | TRBV6-5 | CASSYSRRVTEAFF
TRBJ2-7 | TRBV5-4 | CASHLAGGPPYEQYF
TRBJ2-7 | TRBV9 | CASSVEQGAHEQYF
TRBJ2-7 | TRBV21-1 | CASSPGLAVYEQYF